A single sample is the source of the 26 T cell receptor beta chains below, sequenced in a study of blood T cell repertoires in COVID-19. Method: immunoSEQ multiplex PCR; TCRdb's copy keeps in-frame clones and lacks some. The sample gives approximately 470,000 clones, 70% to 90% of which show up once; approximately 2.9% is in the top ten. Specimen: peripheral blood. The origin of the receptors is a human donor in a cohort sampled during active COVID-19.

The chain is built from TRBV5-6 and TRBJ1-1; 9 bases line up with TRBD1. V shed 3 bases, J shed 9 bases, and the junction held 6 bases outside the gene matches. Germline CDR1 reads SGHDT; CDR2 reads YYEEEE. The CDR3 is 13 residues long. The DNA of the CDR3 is TGTGCCAGCAGCTGGGACAGGGAGGAGAAAGCTTTCTTT. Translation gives CASSWDREEKAFF.

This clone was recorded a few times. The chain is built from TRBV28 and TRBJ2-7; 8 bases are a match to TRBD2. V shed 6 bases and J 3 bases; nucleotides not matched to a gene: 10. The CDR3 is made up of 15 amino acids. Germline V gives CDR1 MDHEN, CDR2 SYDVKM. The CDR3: CASSRAGVPLYEQYF. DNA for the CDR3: TGTGCCAGCAGCCGAGCGGGAGTCCCTCTCTACGAGCAGTACTTC.

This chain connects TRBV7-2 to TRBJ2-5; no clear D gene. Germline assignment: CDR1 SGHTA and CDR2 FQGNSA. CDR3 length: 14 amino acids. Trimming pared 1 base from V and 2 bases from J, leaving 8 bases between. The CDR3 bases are TGTGCCAGCAGCTTAGGGGCACCTCAAGAGACCCAGTACTTC. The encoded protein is CASSLGAPQETQYF.

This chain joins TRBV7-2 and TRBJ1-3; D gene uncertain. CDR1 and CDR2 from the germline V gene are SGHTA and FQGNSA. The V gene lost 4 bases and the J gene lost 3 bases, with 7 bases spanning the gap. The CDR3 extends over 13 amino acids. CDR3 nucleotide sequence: TGTGCCAGCAGCTCCGCAGGTGGAAACACCATATATTTT. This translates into CASSSAGGNTIYF. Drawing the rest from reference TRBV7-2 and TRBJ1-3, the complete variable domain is GAGVSQSPSNKVTEKGKDVELRCDPISGHTALYWYRQSLGQGLEFLIYFQGNSAPDKSGLPSDRFSAERTGGSVSTLTIQRTQQEDSAVYLCASSSAGGNTIYFGEGSWLTVV.

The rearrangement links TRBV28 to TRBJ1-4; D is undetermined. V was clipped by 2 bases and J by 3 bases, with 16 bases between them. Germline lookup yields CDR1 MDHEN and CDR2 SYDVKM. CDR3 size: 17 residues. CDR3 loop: CASSLGLRGSANEKLFF. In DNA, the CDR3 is TGTGCCAGCAGTTTAGGTCTTCGAGGGTCCGCTAATGAAAAACTGTTTTTT.

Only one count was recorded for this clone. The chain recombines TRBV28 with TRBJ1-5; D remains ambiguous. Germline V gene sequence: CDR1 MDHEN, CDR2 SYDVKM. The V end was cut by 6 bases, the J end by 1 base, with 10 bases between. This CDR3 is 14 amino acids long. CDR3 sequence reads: CASRGSGSNQPQHF. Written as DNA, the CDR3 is TGTGCCAGCAGGGGTTCGGGAAGCAATCAGCCCCAGCATTTT.

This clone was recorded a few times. In DNA, the CDR3 is TGTGCCAGCAGCCAAGTATCTGGGGCCAACGTCCTGACTTTC. Amino acids: CASSQVSGANVLTF. The gene calls are TRBV14 and TRBJ2-6; D uncertain. CDR3 length equals 14 residues. V was shortened by 1 base and J by 1 base, with 2 bases between the two germline ends. From germline, CDR1 is SGHDN and CDR2 FVKESK.

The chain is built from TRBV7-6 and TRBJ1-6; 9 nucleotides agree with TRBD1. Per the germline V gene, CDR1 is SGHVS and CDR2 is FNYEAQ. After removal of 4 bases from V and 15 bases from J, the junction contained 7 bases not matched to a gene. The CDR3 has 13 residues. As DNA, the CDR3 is TGTGCCAGCAGCTCGGGACAGGGAGGGCTCCTCCACTTT. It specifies CASSSGQGGLLHF.

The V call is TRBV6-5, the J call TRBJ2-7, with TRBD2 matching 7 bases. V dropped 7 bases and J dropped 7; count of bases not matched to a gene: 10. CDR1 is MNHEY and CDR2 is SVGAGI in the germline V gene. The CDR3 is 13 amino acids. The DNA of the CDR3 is TGTGCCAGCACGTCTAGCGGAAGGAGGGAGCAGTACTTC. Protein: CASTSSGRREQYF.

The CDR3 loop reads CASSQDRTGELFF. CDR3 bases: TGTGCCAGCAGTCAAGACAGGACCGGGGAGCTGTTTTTT. This sequence joins TRBV7-2 and TRBJ2-2, with a weak D call TRBD1 (6 bases). Germline values: CDR1 SGHTA, CDR2 FQGNSA. Between the trimmed V and J ends, which lost 6 bases and 5 bases, there was a span of 10 bases. CDR3 length: 13 amino acids.

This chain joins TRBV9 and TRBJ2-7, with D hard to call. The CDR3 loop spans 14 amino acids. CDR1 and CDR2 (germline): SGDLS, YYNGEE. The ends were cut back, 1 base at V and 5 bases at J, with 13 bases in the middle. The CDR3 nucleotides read TGTGCCAGCAGCGTAACAGCCTCAGAGAACGAGCAGTACTTC. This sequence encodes CASSVTASENEQYF.

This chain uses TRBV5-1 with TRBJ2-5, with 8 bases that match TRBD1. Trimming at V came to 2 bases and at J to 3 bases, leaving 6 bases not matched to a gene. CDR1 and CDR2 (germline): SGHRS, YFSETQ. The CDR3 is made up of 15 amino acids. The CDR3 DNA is TGCGCCAGCAGCTTCCAGGGGGCGCGGGAAGAGACCCAGTACTTC. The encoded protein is CASSFQGAREETQYF.

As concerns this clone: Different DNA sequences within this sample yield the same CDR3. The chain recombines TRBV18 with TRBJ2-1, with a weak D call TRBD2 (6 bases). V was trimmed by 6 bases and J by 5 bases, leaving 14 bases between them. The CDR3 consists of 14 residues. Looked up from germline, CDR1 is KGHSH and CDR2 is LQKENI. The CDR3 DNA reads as TGTGCCAGCTCCCCAGGATTAGCGGACAATGAGCAGTTCTTC. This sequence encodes CASSPGLADNEQFF.

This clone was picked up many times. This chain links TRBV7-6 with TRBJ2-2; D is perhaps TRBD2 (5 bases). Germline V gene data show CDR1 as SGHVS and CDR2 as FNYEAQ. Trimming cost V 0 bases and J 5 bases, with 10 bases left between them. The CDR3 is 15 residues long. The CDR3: CASSLAGEGTGELFF. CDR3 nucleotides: TGTGCCAGCAGCTTAGCCGGAGAGGGTACCGGGGAGCTGTTTTTT.

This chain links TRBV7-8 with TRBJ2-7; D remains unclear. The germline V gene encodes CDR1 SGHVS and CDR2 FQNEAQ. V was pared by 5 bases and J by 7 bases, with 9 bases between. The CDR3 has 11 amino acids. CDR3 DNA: TGTGCCAGCAGCCCGGCGCGGGAGCAGTACTTC. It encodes CASSPAREQYF. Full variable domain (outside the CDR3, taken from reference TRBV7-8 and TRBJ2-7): GAGVSQSPRYKVAKRGQDVALRCDPISGHVSLFWYQQALGQGPEFLTYFQNEAQLDKSGLPSDRFFAERPEGSVSTLKIQRTQQEDSAVYLCASSPAREQYFGPGTRLTVT.

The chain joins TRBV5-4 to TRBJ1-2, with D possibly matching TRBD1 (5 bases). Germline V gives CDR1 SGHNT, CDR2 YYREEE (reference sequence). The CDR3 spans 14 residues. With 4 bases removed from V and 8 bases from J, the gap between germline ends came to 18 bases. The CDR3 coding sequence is TGTGCCAGCAGCGTGGAAGGCTTCGGGGGAGGCTACACCTTC. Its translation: CASSVEGFGGGYTF. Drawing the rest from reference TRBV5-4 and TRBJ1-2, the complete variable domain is ETGVTQSPTHLIKTRGQQVTLRCSSQSGHNTVSWYQQALGQGPQFIFQYYREEENGRGNFPPRFSGLQFPNYSSELNVNALELDDSALYLCASSVEGFGGGYTFGSGTRLTVV.

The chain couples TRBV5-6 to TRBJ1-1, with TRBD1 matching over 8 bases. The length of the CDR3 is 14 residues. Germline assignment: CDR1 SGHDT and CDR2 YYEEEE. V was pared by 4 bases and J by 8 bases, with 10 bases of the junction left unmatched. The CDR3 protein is CASSRGRQGAEAFF. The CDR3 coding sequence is TGTGCCAGCAGCCGAGGGCGGCAGGGGGCAGAAGCTTTCTTT.

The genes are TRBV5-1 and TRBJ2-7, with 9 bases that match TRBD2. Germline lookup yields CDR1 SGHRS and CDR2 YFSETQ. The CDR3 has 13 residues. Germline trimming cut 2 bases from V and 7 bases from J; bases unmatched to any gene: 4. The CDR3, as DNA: TGCGCCAGCAGCTTTGGGCTAGCGGGAGAGCAGTACTTC. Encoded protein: CASSFGLAGEQYF.

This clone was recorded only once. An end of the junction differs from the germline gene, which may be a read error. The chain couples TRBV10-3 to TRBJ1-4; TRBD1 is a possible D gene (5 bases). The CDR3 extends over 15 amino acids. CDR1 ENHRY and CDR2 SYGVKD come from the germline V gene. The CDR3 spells CAISESSNRPETLFF. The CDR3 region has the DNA TGTGCCATCAGTGAGTCATCCAACAGGCCGGAAACACTGTTTTTT.

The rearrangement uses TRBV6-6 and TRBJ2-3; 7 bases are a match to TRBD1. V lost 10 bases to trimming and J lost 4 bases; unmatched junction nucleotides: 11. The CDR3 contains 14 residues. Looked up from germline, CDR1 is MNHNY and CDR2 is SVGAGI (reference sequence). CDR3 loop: CATLEGGASDTQYF. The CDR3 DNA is TGTGCCACCTTGGAAGGGGGCGCTTCAGATACGCAGTATTTT.

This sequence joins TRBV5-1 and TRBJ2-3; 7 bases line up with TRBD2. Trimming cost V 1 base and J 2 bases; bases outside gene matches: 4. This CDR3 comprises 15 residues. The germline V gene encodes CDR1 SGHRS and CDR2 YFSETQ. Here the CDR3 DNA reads TGCGCCAGCAGCTTGCTAGCGGACTCCACAGATACGCAGTATTTT. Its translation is CASSLLADSTDTQYF.

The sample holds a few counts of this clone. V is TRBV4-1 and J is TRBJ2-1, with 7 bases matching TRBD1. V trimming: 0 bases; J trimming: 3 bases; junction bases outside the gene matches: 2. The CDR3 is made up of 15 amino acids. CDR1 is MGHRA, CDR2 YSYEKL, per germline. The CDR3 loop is CASSQEDRNYNEQFF. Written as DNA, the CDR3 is TGCGCCAGCAGCCAAGAGGACAGGAACTACAATGAGCAGTTCTTC.

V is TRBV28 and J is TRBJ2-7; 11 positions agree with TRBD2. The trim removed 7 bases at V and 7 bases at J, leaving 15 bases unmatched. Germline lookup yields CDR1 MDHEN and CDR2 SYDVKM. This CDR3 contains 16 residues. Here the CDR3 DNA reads TGTGCCAGCACCCCATTTTTAAGGCTAGCGGGAGGTGAGCAGTACTTC. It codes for CASTPFLRLAGGEQYF.

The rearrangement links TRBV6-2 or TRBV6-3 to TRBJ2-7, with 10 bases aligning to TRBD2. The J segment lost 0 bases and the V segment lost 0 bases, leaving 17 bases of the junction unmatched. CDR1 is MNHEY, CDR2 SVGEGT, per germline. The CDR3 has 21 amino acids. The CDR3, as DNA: TGTGCCAGCAGTTACTCGACCGGGAGTACAGAGGGACTAGCGATCTCCTACGAGCAGTACTTC. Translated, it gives CASSYSTGSTEGLAISYEQYF.

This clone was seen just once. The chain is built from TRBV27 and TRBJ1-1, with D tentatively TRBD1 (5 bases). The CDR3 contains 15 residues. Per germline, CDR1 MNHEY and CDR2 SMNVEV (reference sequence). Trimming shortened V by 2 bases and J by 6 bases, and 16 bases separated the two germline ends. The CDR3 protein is CASSLQAGRTSEAFF. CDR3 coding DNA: TGTGCCAGCAGTTTACAGGCAGGGAGGACCTCTGAAGCTTTCTTT.

The CDR3 DNA follows: TGCGCCAGCAGATCGGGACAGGGAAGGCAGCCCCAGCATTTT. Translated: CASRSGQGRQPQHF. This chain connects TRBV4-1 to TRBJ1-5; TRBD1 matches 9 bases. Looked up from germline, CDR1 is MGHRA and CDR2 is YSYEKL. The V gene end was trimmed by 6 bases and the J gene end by 7 bases; junction bases not matched to a gene: 7. The CDR3 length is 14 residues.